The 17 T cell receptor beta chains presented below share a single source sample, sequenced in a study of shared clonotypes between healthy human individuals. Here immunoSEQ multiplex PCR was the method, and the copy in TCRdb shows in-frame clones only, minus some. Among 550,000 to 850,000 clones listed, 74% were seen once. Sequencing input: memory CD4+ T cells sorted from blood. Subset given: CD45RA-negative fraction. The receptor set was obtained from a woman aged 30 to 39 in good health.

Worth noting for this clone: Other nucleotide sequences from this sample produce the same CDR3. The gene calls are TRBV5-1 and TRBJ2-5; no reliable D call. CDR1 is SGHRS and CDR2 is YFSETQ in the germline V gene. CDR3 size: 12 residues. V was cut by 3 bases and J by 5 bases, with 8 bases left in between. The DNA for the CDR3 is TGCGCCAGCAGCTCTCTAGGCGAGACCCAGTACTTC. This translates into CASSSLGETQYF.

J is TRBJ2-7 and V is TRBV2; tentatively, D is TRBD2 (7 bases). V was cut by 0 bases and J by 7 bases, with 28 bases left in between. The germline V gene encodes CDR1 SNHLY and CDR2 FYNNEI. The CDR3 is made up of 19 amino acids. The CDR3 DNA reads TGTGCCAGCAGTGAAGCGCTTCTTTCCCAGCGGGACTTCCAGGGGGAGCAGTACTTC. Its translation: CASSEALLSQRDFQGEQYF.

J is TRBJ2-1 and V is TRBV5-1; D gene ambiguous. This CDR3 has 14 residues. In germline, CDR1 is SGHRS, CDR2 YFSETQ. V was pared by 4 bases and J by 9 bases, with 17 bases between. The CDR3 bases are TGCGCCAGCAGCCCTGGGTATGCGGTCGTTGAGCAGTTCTTC. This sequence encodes CASSPGYAVVEQFF.

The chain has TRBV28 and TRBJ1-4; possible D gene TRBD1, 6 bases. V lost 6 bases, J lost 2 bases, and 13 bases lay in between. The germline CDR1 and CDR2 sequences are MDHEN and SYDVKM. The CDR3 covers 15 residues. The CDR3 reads CASRDSRGTNEKLFF. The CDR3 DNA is TGTGCCAGCAGGGATTCGAGGGGGACTAATGAAAAACTGTTTTTT.

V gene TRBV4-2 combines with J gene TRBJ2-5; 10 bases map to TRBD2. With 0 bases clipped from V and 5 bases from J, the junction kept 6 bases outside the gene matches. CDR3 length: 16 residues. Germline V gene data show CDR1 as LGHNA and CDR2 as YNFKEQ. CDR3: CASSQEVAGGGETQYF. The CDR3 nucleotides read TGTGCCAGCAGCCAAGAAGTAGCGGGAGGAGGGGAGACCCAGTACTTC.

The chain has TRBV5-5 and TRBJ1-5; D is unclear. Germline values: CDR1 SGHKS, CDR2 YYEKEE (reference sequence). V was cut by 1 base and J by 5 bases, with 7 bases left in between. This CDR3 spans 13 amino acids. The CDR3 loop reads CASSLTADQPQHF. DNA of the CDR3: TGTGCCAGCAGCTTGACAGCTGATCAGCCCCAGCATTTT.

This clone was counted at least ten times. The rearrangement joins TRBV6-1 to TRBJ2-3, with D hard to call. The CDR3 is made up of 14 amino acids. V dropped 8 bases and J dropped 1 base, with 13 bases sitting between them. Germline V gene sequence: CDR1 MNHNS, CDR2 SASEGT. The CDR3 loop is CASLGQSGTDTQYF. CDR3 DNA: TGTGCCAGCTTAGGGCAGAGCGGCACAGATACGCAGTATTTT.

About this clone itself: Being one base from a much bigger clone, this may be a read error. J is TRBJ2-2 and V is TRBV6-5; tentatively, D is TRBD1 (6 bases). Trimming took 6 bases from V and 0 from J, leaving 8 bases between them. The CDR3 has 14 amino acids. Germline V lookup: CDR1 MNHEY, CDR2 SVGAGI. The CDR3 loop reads CASRRQANTGELFF. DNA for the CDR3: TGTGCCAGCAGGAGACAGGCGAACACCGGGGAGCTGTTTTTT.

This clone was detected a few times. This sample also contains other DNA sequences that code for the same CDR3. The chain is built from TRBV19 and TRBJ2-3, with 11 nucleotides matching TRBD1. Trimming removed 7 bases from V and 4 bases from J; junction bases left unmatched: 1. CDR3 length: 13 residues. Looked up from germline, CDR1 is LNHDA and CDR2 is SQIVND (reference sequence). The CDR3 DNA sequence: TGTGCCAGTATGGACAGGGGGCCAGATACGCAGTATTTT. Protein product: CASMDRGPDTQYF.

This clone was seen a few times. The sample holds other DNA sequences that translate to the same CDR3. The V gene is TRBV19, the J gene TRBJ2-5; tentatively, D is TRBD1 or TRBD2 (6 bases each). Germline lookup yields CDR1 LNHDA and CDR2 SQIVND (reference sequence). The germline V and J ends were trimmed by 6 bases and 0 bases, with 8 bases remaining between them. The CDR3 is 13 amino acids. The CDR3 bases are TGTGCCAGTAGAGGGGGGAACCAAGAGACCCAGTACTTC. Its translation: CASRGGNQETQYF.

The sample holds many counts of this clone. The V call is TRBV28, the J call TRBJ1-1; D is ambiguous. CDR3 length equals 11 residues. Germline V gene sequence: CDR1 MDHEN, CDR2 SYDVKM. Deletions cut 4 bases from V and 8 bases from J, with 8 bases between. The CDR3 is CASSSLLEAFF. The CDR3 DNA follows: TGTGCCAGCAGTTCCCTACTCGAAGCTTTCTTT.

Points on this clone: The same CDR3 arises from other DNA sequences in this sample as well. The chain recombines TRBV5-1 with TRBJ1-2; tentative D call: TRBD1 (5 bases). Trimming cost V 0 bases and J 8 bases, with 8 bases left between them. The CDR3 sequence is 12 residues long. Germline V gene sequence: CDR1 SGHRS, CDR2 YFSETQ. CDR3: CASSLDRYGYTF. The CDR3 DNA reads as TGCGCCAGCAGCTTGGACAGGTACGGCTACACCTTC.

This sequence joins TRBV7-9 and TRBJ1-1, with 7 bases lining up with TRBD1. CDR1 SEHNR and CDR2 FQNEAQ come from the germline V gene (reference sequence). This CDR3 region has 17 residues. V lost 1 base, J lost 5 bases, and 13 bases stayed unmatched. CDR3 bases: TGTGCCAGCAGCTTAGTGGGGGACAGCTTGTTGGGGACTGAAGCTTTCTTT. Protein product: CASSLVGDSLLGTEAFF.

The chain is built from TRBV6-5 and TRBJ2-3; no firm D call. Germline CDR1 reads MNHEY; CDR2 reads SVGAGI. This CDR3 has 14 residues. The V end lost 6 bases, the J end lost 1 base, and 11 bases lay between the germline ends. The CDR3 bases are TGTGCCAGCAGAATGTCTAGGGGCACAGATACGCAGTATTTT. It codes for CASRMSRGTDTQYF.

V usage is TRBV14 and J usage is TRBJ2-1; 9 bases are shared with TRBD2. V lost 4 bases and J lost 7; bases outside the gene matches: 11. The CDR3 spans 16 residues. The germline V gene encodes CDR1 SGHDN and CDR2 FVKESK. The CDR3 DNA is TGTGCCAGCAGCCCAAGCTCTAGCGGGATGGGAAATGAGCAGTTCTTC. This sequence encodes CASSPSSSGMGNEQFF.

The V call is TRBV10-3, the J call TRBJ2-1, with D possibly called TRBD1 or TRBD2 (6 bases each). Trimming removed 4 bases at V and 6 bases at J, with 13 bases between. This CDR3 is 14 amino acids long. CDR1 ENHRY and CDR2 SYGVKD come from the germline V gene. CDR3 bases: TGTGCCATCAGTGCAGAGTGGGGGGCCAATGAGCAGTTCTTC. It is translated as CAISAEWGANEQFF.

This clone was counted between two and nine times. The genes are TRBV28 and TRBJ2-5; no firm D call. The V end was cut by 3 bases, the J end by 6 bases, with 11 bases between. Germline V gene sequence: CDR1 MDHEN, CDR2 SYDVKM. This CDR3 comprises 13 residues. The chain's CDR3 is CASSFNEWKTQYF. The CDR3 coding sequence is TGTGCCAGCAGTTTTAACGAATGGAAGACCCAGTACTTC.